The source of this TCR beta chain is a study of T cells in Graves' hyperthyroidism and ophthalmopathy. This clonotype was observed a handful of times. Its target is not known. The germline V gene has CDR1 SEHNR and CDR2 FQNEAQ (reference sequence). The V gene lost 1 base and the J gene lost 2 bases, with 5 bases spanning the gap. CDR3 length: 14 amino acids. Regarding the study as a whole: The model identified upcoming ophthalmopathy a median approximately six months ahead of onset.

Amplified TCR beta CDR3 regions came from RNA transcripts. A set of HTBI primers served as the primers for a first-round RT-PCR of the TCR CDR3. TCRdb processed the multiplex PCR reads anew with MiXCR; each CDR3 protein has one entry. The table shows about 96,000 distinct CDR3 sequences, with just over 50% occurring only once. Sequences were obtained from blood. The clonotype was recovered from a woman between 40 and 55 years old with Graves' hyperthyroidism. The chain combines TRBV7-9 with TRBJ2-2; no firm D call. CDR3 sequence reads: CASSLVANTGELFF. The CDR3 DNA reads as TGTGCCAGCAGCTTAGTAGCTAACACCGGGGAGCTGTTTTTT. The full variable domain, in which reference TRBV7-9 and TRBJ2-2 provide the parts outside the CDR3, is DTGVSQNPRHKITKRGQNVTFRCDPISEHNRLYWYRQTLGQGPEFLTYFQNEAQLEKSRLLSDRFSAERPKGSFSTLEIQRTEQGDSAMYLCASSLVANTGELFFGEGSRLTVL.